This entry features one TCR beta chain sequence. As yet, its antigen is unknown. Germline-derived CDR1 and CDR2 are MNHEY and SMNVEV (reference sequence). V shed 5 bases and J shed 5 bases, with 10 bases lying between them. This CDR3 is 13 amino acids long. The source material, RNA transcripts, was used to amplify TCR beta CDR3 regions. The study used the HTBI primer set for a first-round RT-PCR of the TCR CDR3. TCRdb analysed the multiplex PCR reads with MiXCR anew, one entry per CDR3 protein. The sample yields 450,000 to 650,000 distinct CDR3 sequences, 15% to 20% seen once. With duration under 3 months, ophthalmopathy was active: Clinical Activity Score at least 3, NOSPECS at least 4. Diagnosing involved the use of clinical symptoms, serum thyroxine and TRAb, thyroid ultrasound and orbital computed tomography. These data originate in a study of T cells in Graves' hyperthyroidism and ophthalmopathy. In the study overall: Sampling of peripheral blood happened at initial diagnosis, prior to any treatment. Overall study findings and caveats: Most clonotypes expanded in the thyroid (above 0.001) were also present in blood.

The sample consisted of blood. The rearrangement links TRBV27 to TRBJ1-5; D gene uncertain. This receptor was identified in a woman younger than 35 with Graves' ophthalmopathy. The CDR3 here is CASSTSGDQPQHF. The CDR3 DNA reads TGTGCCAGCAGTACGTCCGGGGATCAGCCCCAGCATTTT.